One and the same sample provided the 25 T cell receptor beta chains below, sequenced in a study of T cells in women clearing cervical HPV infection. Profiled with immunoSEQ multiplex PCR; TCRdb holds only in-frame clones, not every one. Across some 40,000 clones, the top ten clones capture around 5.8% of the sample. Sequencing was done on a sample of blood buffy coat. These TCRs come from a woman between 18 and 75 years old with a cervical HPV16 infection that either progressed to CIN3+ or cleared (not recorded which).

As concerns this clone: The read stops 3 residues short of the end of the CDR3; the missing end is completed from the germline J gene. J is TRBJ1-4 and V is TRBV2, with D possibly TRBD1 on 5 matching bases. Per germline, CDR1 SNHLY and CDR2 FYNNEI. CDR3 length: 16 amino acids. The CDR3 loop is CASSESRVVGANVLFF. CDR3 bases read: TGTGCCAGCAGTGAATCAAGGGTTGTAGGGGCCAACGTA.

Comments on this clone: The read stops 3 residues short of the end of the CDR3; the missing end is completed from the germline J gene. The genes are TRBV19 and TRBJ1-4; D unresolved. The CDR3 runs 11 residues. From germline, CDR1 is LNHDA and CDR2 SQIVND (reference sequence). The sequenced part of the CDR3 DNA is TGTGCCAGTAGAGAAGGGCCTACA. It translates to CASREGPT. The entire CDR3 protein reads CASREGPTLFF.

As to this clone: The read gets to within 3 residues of the CDR3 end, and the germline J gene fills in the rest. The chain is built from TRBV27 and TRBJ1-2, with D unclear. This CDR3 contains 12 residues. Germline-derived CDR1 and CDR2 are MNHEY and SMNVEV (reference sequence). The part of the CDR3 DNA that was read is TGTGCCAGCAGTTTTGGTCGAGCAAAC. Protein product: CASSFGRAN. The CDR3 in its entirety is CASSFGRANYTF.

CDR3 region: CASRGQSSSYEQYF. CDR3 DNA (partial): TGTGCCAGCAGGGGACAATCCAGCTCCTACGAG. This chain joins TRBV11-2 and TRBJ2-7; D is perhaps TRBD1 (6 bases). The read falls 3 residues short of the CDR3 end, and the missing part is taken from the germline J gene. Trimming cost V 6 bases and J 0 bases, with 12 bases left between them. There are 14 residues in the CDR3. Germline CDR1 SGHAT, CDR2 FQNNGV.

Note on this clone: Coverage ceases 3 residues before the CDR3 finishes, and the germline J gene fills in the end. This rearrangement joins TRBV12-3 or TRBV12-4 to TRBJ2-5; 10 bases line up with TRBD1. The CDR3 has 14 amino acids. V lost 6 bases to trimming and J lost 5 bases; unmatched junction nucleotides: 6. The sequenced CDR3 bases are TGTGCCAGCAGACAGGACAGGGGGTGGGAGACC. Translating it yields CASRQDRGWET. The complete CDR3 sequence is CASRQDRGWETQYF.

The CDR3 protein is CATGGGAYGQYF. Partial CDR3 DNA: TGTGCCACAGGGGGCGGTGCCTATGGT. The chain links TRBV19 to TRBJ2-4, with 8 bases that match TRBD1. The read halts 3 residues ahead of the CDR3 end, with the missing end drawn from the germline J gene. This CDR3 spans 12 amino acids. The germline gives CDR1 LNHDA, CDR2 SQIVND (reference sequence). The variable domain in full, with the rest retrieved from reference TRBV19 and TRBJ2-4, is DGGITQSPKYLFRKEGQNVTLSCEQNLNHDAMYWYRQDPGQGLRLIYYSQIVNDFQKGDIAEGYSVSREKKESFPLTVTSAQKNPTAFYLCATGGGAYGQYFGAGTRLSVL.

Points on this clone: The observed sequence ends 3 residues before the CDR3 terminus, with the missing tail filled in from the germline J gene. The V gene is TRBV5-6, the J gene TRBJ2-5; TRBD2 aligns across 9 bases. After removal of 4 bases from V and 5 bases from J, the junction contained 6 bases not matched to a gene. Germline V gene lookup returns CDR1 SGHDT and CDR2 YYEEEE. This CDR3 has 14 residues. Here the CDR3 reads CASSAYSGSETQYF. Incomplete CDR3 DNA: TGTGCCAGCAGCGCCTATAGCGGGAGTGAGACC.

Notes on this clone: The read ends 3 residues before the CDR3 terminus; that terminus is restored from the germline J gene. The chain links TRBV7-3 to TRBJ1-1; the D gene is possibly TRBD1 (6 bases). Looked up from germline, CDR1 is SGHTA and CDR2 is FQGTGA. This CDR3 is 17 amino acids long. This chain's CDR3 is CASSSRRGSRPKETAFF. The CDR3 DNA, read in part, is TGTGCCAGCAGCTCCCGGAGGGGGTCGCGACCAAAAGAGACA.

Partial CDR3 DNA: TGTGCCAGTAGTATACTACCCGGGAGGGGGCAAGAGACG. This translates into CASSILPGRGQET. The whole CDR3 sequence reads CASSILPGRGQETQYF. The chain is built from TRBV19 and TRBJ2-3; a weak D match, TRBD2 (8 bases). The CDR3 end is not reached by the read, which stops 3 residues before it; the germline J gene fills it in. Germline loops: CDR1 LNHDA, CDR2 SQIVND (reference sequence). The CDR3 has 16 residues.

A word on this clone: From the germline J gene comes the end of the CDR3, since the read stops 3 residues before it. The chain links TRBV6-1 to TRBJ2-7; 8 bases fit TRBD1. Trimming removed 0 bases from V and 2 bases from J; junction bases left unmatched: 6. The germline V gene has CDR1 MNHNS and CDR2 SASEGT. The CDR3 sequence is 16 residues long. The chain's CDR3 is CASSEAHRGSTYEQYF. The part of the CDR3 DNA that was read is TGTGCCAGCAGTGAAGCGCACAGGGGGTCAACCTACGAG.

A note on this clone: The read terminates 3 residues before the CDR3 end, so the remaining end is supplied by the germline J gene. This rearrangement joins TRBV2 to TRBJ2-3, with 9 bases that match TRBD1. The CDR3 sequence is 18 residues long. Germline CDR1 reads SNHLY; CDR2 reads FYNNEI. CDR3 protein: CASSFTKPGQGIQETQYF. The part of the CDR3 DNA that was read is TGTGCCAGCAGTTTTACAAAGCCGGGACAGGGTATACAAGAGACG.

To note about this clone: The CDR3 extends 3 residues past the end of the read, so its final part is completed from the germline J gene. V and J are TRBV7-2 and TRBJ1-1; D gene uncertain. V shed 2 bases and J shed 2 bases, with 6 bases lying between them. The CDR3 is made up of 13 amino acids. CDR1 is SGHTA, CDR2 FQGNSA, per germline. The CDR3 bases that were read are TGTGCCAGCAGCTTACAGAGAAACACTGAA. Amino acids: CASSLQRNTE. The whole CDR3 sequence reads CASSLQRNTEAFF.

Comments on this clone: The CDR3 end is not reached by the read, which stops 3 residues before it; the germline J gene fills it in. The chain employs TRBV6-4 and TRBJ2-2; 10 bases fit TRBD2. The CDR3 extends over 16 amino acids. V dropped 0 bases and J dropped 5; count of bases not matched to a gene: 3. Germline loops: CDR1 MRHNA, CDR2 SNTAGT. The CDR3 here is CASSDSGAGGTGELFF. Partial CDR3 DNA: TGTGCCAGCAGTGACTCTGGAGCGGGAGGGACCGGGGAG.

Turning to this clone: The CDR3 is cut off 3 residues early in the read; its end comes from the germline J gene. This chain uses TRBV29-1 with TRBJ1-2; D not certain. This CDR3 region has 14 residues. Germline V gene sequence: CDR1 SQVTM, CDR2 ANQGSEA. CDR3 sequence reads: CSVETRGGTDTYTF. CDR3 DNA (partial): TGCAGCGTTGAAACGCGGGGAGGCACAGATACC.

Regarding this clone: The read halts 3 residues ahead of the CDR3 end, with the missing end drawn from the germline J gene. Other nucleotide sequences from this sample produce the same CDR3. This rearrangement joins TRBV30 to TRBJ1-4; D gene ambiguous. Trimming took 0 bases from V and 8 from J, leaving 7 bases between them. The CDR3 is 12 amino acids. Germline CDR1 reads GTSNPN; CDR2 reads SVGIG (reference sequence). CDR3 in amino acids: CAWSVLREKLFF. CDR3 DNA, as far as it was read: TGTGCCTGGAGTGTACTTCGGGAAAAA.

Turning to this clone: The CDR3 is cut off 3 residues early in the read; its end comes from the germline J gene. The chain links TRBV7-9 to TRBJ1-1, with D maybe TRBD1 (6 bases). Per the germline V gene, CDR1 is SEHNR and CDR2 is FQNEAQ (reference sequence). This CDR3 contains 15 residues. V shed 4 bases and J shed 6 bases, with 18 bases lying between them. CDR3: CASSSRTALDAEAFF. CDR3 bases read: TGTGCCAGCAGCTCTCGGACAGCTCTGGACGCTGAA.

About this clone: The read halts 3 residues ahead of the CDR3 end, with the missing end drawn from the germline J gene. This rearrangement joins TRBV10-1 to TRBJ2-3, with TRBD2 matching 7 bases. This CDR3 has 13 residues. Germline V CDR1 and CDR2: WNHNN, SYGVQD (reference sequence). The CDR3 reads CASSASGEETQYF. CDR3 DNA, as far as it was read: TGCGCCAGCAGTGCTAGCGGTGAAGAGACG.

On this clone itself: The observed sequence ends 3 residues before the CDR3 terminus, with the missing tail filled in from the germline J gene. The chain carries TRBV30 and TRBJ2-1; 7 bases fit TRBD2. This CDR3 region has 15 residues. Germline loops: CDR1 GTSNPN, CDR2 SVGIG (reference sequence). The J segment lost 4 bases and the V segment lost 4 bases, leaving 10 bases of the junction unmatched. The CDR3 loop reads CAWIRGASGYNEQFF. The sequenced CDR3 bases are TGTGCCTGGATAAGGGGTGCTAGCGGATACAATGAG.

As concerns this clone: At one end the junction does not follow the germline gene, possibly because of a read error. The CDR3 sequence is CASSFGGTSSQETQYF. The CDR3 bases that were read are TGTGCTAGCAGCTTCGGCGGGACTTCTTCTCAAGAGACG. This chain uses TRBV7-7 with TRBJ2-3; possible D gene TRBD2, 6 bases. The read terminates 3 residues ahead of where the CDR3 ends, so the germline J gene completes it. CDR3 length equals 16 residues. Germline CDR1 reads SSHAT; CDR2 reads FNYEAQ (reference sequence).

As regards this clone: The read falls 3 residues short of the CDR3 end, and the missing part is taken from the germline J gene. This chain links TRBV2 with TRBJ2-2; 7 nucleotides agree with TRBD2. The CDR3 spans 16 residues. Germline CDR1 and CDR2: SNHLY and FYNNEI. CDR3 sequence: CASSDGGGSYNSPLFF. The part of the CDR3 DNA that was read is TGTGCCAGCAGTGATGGGGGGGGGTCCTATAATTCACCG.

As regards this clone: The read terminates 3 residues before the CDR3 end, so the remaining end is supplied by the germline J gene. The J gene is TRBJ2-2, the V gene TRBV30; 11 bases match TRBD1. Germline V gene data show CDR1 as GTSNPN and CDR2 as SVGIG (reference sequence). This CDR3 spans 18 amino acids. V trimming: 3 bases; J trimming: 4 bases; junction bases outside the gene matches: 13. This chain's CDR3 is CAWRLLRTGGFGTGELFF. The sequenced part of the CDR3 DNA is TGTGCCTGGAGGCTACTTCGGACAGGGGGCTTCGGCACCGGGGAG.

Turning to this clone: Read sequence stops 3 residues before the CDR3 end, and the germline J gene provides the missing end. The chain uses TRBV20-1 and TRBJ2-3; TRBD2 matches 10 bases. With 3 bases clipped from V and 1 base from J, the junction kept 7 bases outside the gene matches. The CDR3 length is 16 residues. Germline V gives CDR1 DFQATT, CDR2 SNEGSKA (reference sequence). CDR3 in amino acids: CSASAAGGPGTDTQYF. Partial CDR3 DNA: TGCAGTGCTAGCGCAGCGGGAGGGCCTGGCACAGATACG.

As concerns this clone: The read comes to an end 3 residues before the CDR3 does, leaving the germline J gene to fill in the end. The gene calls are TRBV18 and TRBJ1-2, with a tentative D call TRBD1 (6 bases). CDR1 is KGHSH and CDR2 is LQKENI in the germline V gene. The CDR3 consists of 20 residues. CDR3 bases read: TGTGCCAGCTCACCCTCTCAGGGGCCGATTCCGTCGGATGCCTATTACGAC. Residues: CASSPSQGPIPSDAYYD. In full, the CDR3 reads CASSPSQGPIPSDAYYDYTF. The whole variable domain, remainder taken from reference TRBV18 and TRBJ1-2, is NAGVMQNPRHLVRRRGQEARLRCSPMKGHSHVYWYRQLPEEGLKFMVYLQKENIIDESGMPKERFSAEFPKEGPSILRIQQVVRGDSAAYFCASSPSQGPIPSDAYYDYTFGSGTRLTVV.

A remark on this clone: The observed sequence ends 3 residues before the CDR3 terminus, with the missing tail filled in from the germline J gene. V usage is TRBV20-1 and J usage is TRBJ2-3; the D gene is possibly TRBD1 (5 bases). The CDR3 has 14 amino acids. Germline V gene lookup returns CDR1 DFQATT and CDR2 SNEGSKA (reference sequence). CDR3 DNA, as far as it was read: TGCAGTGCTAGTGACAGCCCAACAAATCAGCCG. The encoded protein is CSASDSPTNQP. The whole CDR3 sequence is CSASDSPTNQPQYF.

On this clone: The read ends 3 residues early relative to the CDR3; the germline J gene fills the gap. The chain carries TRBV6-1 and TRBJ2-1, with a tentative D call TRBD1 (5 bases). This CDR3 spans 12 amino acids. Trimming removed 2 bases at V and 6 bases at J, with 5 bases between. Germline assignment: CDR1 MNHNS and CDR2 SASEGT. Partial CDR3 DNA: TGTGCCAGCAGTGAAAGGGGCAATGAG. Its protein is CASSERGNE. From start to end, the CDR3 is CASSERGNEQFF.